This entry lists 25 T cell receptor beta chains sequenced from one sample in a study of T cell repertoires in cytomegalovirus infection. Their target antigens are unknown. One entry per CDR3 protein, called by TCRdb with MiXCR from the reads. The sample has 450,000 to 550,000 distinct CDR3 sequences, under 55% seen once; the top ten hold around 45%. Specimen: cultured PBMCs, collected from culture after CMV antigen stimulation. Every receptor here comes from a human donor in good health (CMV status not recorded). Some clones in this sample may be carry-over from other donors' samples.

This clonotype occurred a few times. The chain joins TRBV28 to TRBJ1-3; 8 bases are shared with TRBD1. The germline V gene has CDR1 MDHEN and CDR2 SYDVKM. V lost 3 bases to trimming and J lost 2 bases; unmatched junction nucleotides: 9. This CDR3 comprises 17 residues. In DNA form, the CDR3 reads TGTGCCAGCAGTTTGCGCAGGGGGCGAGACCCTGGAAACACCATATATTTT. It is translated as CASSLRRGRDPGNTIYF.

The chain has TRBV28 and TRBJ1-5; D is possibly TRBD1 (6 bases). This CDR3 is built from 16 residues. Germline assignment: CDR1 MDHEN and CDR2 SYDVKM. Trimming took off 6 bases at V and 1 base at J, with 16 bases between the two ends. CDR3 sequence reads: CASRPGRGPSNQPQHF. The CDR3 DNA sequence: TGTGCCAGCAGACCGGGCAGGGGCCCGAGCAATCAGCCCCAGCATTTT.

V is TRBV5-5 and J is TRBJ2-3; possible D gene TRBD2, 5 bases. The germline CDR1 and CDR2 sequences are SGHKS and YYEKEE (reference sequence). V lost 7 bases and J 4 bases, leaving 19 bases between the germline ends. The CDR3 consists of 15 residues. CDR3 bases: TGTGCCAGCGGAGGCAGGTTCATAGTTGCAGATACGCAGTATTTT. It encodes CASGGRFIVADTQYF.

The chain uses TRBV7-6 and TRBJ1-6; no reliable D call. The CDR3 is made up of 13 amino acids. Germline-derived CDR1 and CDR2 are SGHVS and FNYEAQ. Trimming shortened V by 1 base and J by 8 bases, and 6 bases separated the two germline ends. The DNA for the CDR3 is TGTGCCAGCAGCTTAGTCTTGGATTCACCCCTCCACTTT. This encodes CASSLVLDSPLHF.

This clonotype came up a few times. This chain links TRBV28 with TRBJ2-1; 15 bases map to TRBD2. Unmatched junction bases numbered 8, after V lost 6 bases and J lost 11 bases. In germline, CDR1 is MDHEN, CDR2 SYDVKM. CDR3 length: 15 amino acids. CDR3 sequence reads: CASRPAGTSGGQQFF. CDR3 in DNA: TGTGCCAGCAGACCCGCCGGGACTAGCGGGGGGCAGCAGTTCTTC.

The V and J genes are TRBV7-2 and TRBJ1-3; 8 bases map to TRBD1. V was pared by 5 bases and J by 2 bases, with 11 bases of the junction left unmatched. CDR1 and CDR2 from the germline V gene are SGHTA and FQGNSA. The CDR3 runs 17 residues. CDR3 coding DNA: TGTGCCAGCAGCCCCAGACAGGGGCGGTCGACTGGAAACACCATATATTTT. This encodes CASSPRQGRSTGNTIYF.

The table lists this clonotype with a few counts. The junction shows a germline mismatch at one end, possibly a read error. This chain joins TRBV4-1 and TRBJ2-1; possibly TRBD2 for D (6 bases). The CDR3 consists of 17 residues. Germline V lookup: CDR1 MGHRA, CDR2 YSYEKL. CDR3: CASSPPLNSGRDNEQFF. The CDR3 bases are TGTGCCAGCAGCCCACCACTTAATAGCGGACGTGACAATGAGCAGTTCTTC.

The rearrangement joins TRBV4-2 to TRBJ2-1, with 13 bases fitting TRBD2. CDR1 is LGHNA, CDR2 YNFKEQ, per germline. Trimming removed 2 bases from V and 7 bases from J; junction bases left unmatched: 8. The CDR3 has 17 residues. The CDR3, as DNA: TGTGCCAGCAGCCAAACCCCACTAGCGGGGGGGAGAAATGAGCAGTTCTTC. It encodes CASSQTPLAGGRNEQFF.

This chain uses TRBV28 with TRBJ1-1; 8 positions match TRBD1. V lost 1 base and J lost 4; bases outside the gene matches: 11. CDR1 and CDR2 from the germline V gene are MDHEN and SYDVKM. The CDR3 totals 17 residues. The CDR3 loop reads CASSLSQGAFDVTEAFF. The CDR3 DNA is TGTGCCAGCAGTTTATCGCAGGGGGCGTTCGATGTCACTGAAGCTTTCTTT.

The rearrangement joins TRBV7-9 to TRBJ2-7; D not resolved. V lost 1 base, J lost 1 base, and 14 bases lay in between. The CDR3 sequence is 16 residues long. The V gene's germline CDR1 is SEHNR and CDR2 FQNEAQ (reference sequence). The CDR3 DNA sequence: TGTGCCAGCAGCTTAGTCCCTGTCGTGCCTTCCTACGAGCAGTACTTC. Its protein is CASSLVPVVPSYEQYF.

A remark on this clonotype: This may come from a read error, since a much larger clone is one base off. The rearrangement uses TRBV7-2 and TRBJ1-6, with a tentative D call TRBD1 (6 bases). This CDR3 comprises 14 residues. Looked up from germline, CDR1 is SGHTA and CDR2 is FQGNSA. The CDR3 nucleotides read TGTGCCAGCAGCTTAATCCAGGGGTCATCACCCCTCTACTTT. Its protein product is CASSLIQGSSPLYF.

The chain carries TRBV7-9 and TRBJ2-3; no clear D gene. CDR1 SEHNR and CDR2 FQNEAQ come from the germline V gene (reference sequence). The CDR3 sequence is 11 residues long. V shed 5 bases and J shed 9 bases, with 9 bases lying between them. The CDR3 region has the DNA TGTGCCAGCAGCGTTGATGGCACGCAGTATTTT. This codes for CASSVDGTQYF.

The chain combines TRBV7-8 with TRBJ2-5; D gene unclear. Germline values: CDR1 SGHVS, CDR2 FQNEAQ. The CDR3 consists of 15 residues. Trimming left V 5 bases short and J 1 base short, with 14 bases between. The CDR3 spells CASSPRDWGQETQYF. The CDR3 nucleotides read TGTGCCAGCAGCCCCCGCGATTGGGGCCAAGAGACCCAGTACTTC. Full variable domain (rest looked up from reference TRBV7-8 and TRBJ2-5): GAGVSQSPRYKVAKRGQDVALRCDPISGHVSLFWYQQALGQGPEFLTYFQNEAQLDKSGLPSDRFFAERPEGSVSTLKIQRTQQEDSAVYLCASSPRDWGQETQYFGPGTRLLVL.

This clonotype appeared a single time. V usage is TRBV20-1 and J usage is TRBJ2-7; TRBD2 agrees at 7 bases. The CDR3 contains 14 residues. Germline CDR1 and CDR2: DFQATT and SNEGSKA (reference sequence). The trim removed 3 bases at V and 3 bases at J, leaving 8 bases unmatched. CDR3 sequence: CSASIERGDYEQYF. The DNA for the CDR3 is TGCAGTGCTAGCATAGAGCGGGGAGACTACGAGCAGTACTTC.

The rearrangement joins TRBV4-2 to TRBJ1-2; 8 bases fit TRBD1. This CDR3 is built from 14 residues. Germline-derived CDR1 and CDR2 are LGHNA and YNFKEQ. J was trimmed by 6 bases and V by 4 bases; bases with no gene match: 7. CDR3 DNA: TGTGCCAGCAGCCCTAGGATGACAGGGGATGGCTACACCTTC. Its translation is CASSPRMTGDGYTF.

CDR3 residues: CASRFTGLNQPQHF. The DNA for the CDR3 is TGTGCCAGTAGATTTACAGGACTCAATCAGCCCCAGCATTTT. The rearrangement links TRBV19 to TRBJ1-5; D perhaps matches TRBD1 (5 bases). The germline gives CDR1 LNHDA, CDR2 SQIVND (reference sequence). The CDR3 loop spans 14 amino acids. Deletions cut 6 bases from V and 3 bases from J, with 12 bases between.

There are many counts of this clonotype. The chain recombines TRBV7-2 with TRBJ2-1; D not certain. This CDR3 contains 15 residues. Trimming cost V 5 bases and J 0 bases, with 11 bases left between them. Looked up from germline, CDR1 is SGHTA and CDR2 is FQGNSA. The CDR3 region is CASSTSRSSYNEQFF. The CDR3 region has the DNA TGTGCCAGCAGCACAAGTCGGAGCTCCTACAATGAGCAGTTCTTC.

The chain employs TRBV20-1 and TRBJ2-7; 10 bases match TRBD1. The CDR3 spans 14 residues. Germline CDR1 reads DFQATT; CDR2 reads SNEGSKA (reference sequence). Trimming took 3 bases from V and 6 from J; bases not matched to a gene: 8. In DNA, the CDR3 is TGCAGTGCTAGGCCCCGGGACAGGGGCGGCGAGCAGTACTTC. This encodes CSARPRDRGGEQYF.

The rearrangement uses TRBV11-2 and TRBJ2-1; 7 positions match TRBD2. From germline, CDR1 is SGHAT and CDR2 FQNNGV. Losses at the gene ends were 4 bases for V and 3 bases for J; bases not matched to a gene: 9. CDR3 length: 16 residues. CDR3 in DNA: TGTGCCAGCAGCTCCCTCCCGGGGGGTCACTACAATGAGCAGTTCTTC. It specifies CASSSLPGGHYNEQFF.

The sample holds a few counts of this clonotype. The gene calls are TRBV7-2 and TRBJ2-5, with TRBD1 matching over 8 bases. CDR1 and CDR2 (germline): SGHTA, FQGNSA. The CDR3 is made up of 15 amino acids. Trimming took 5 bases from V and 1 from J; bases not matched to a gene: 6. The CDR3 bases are TGTGCCAGCAGCATCGGACAGGGCCCCCAAGAGACCCAGTACTTC. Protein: CASSIGQGPQETQYF.

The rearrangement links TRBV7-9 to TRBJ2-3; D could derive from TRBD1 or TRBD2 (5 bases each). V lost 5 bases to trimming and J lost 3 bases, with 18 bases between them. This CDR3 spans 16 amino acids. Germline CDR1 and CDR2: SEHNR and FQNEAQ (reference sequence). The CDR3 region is CASSLRAGDATDTQYF. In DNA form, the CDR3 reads TGTGCCAGCAGCCTCCGAGCTGGGGACGCTACAGATACGCAGTATTTT.

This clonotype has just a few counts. CDR3: CASSSTGGKNIQYF. For the CDR3, the DNA is TGTGCCAGCAGTTCTACCGGGGGGAAAAACATTCAGTACTTC. The chain joins TRBV12-3 or TRBV12-4 to TRBJ2-4, with 7 bases that match TRBD2. After removal of 4 bases from V and 4 bases from J, the junction contained 4 bases not matched to a gene. This CDR3 contains 14 residues.

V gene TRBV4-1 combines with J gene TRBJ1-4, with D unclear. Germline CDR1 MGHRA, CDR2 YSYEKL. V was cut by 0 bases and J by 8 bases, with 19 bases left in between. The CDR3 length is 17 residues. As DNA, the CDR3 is TGCGCCAGCAGCCAAGATCCGCGAATGAGAGGTCGGGAAAAACTGTTTTTT. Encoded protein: CASSQDPRMRGREKLFF.

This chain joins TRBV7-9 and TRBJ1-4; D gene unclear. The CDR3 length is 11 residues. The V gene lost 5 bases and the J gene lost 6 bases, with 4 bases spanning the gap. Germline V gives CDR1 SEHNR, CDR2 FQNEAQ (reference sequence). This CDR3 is CASSVDEKLFF. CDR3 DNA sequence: TGTGCCAGCAGCGTCGATGAAAAACTGTTTTTT.

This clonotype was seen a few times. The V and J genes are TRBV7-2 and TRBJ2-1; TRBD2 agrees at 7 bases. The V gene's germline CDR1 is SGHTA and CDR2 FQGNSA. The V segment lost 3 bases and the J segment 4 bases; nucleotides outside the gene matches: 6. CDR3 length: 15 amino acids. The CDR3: CASSFRSGDYNEQFF. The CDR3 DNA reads TGTGCCAGCAGCTTTCGAAGCGGGGATTACAATGAGCAGTTCTTC.